The entry below gives a single T cell receptor (beta chain) sequence along with its context. The V end was cut by 2 bases, the J end by 4 bases, with 5 bases between. Germline CDR1 and CDR2: KGHSH and LQKENI. The CDR3 runs 12 residues. The sample comes from a study of T cell responses to AZD1222 COVID-19 vaccine. Generated by immunoSEQ multiplex PCR, the TCRdb table keeps only in-frame clones and is missing some. Of about 120,000 clones listed, about 94% are singletons. The material was peripheral blood, obtained 28 days after the second AZD1222 dose. This clonotype was obtained from an adult who received the AZD1222 COVID-19 vaccine. The chain carries TRBV18 and TRBJ2-5; D remains unclear. CDR3 region: CASSPKRETQYF. The CDR3 DNA is TGTGCCAGCTCACCAAAACGAGAGACCCAGTACTTC.